The 26 T cell receptor beta chains below were found in one sample sequenced in a study of T cells in localized non-small cell lung cancer. Only in-frame clones appear in the TCRdb table, and some are missing; sequencing was by immunoSEQ multiplex PCR. This table holds over 20,000 clones, 85% to 95% found once. The source material was peripheral blood, sampled before any cancer treatment. These receptors were taken from a female donor of 60 years or more with stage II squamous cell lung carcinoma.

This clone was picked up one time. V gene TRBV29-1 combines with J gene TRBJ2-3; possibly TRBD2 for D (6 bases). Germline V lookup: CDR1 SQVTM, CDR2 ANQGSEA. V lost 5 bases and J lost 2, with 14 bases in between. CDR3 length: 14 residues. CDR3 bases: TGCAGCGTTAAGACTAGAAGAGTCACAGATACGCAGTATTTT. Its translation: CSVKTRRVTDTQYF.

This chain links TRBV27 with TRBJ2-7; 11 nucleotides agree with TRBD2. CDR1 and CDR2 (germline): MNHEY, SMNVEV (reference sequence). Unmatched junction bases numbered 16, after V lost 7 bases and J lost 8 bases. The CDR3 loop spans 16 amino acids. The CDR3 region is CASTDRPGLAVFKQYF. The DNA for the CDR3 is TGTGCCAGCACCGACAGGCCGGGACTAGCGGTATTTAAGCAGTACTTC.

The CDR3 DNA reads TGTGCCAGCAGCTTGGGCCTAGCGGGAGGGTCCGGAAGGTCCTACAATGAGCAGTTCTTC. This encodes CASSLGLAGGSGRSYNEQFF. The chain employs TRBV5-5 and TRBJ2-1; 12 nucleotides match TRBD2. The germline V gene has CDR1 SGHKS and CDR2 YYEKEE (reference sequence). V gave up 0 bases and J gave up 1 base; unmatched junction bases: 11. The CDR3 loop spans 20 amino acids.

V gene TRBV5-1 combines with J gene TRBJ1-5; D may be TRBD1 (6 bases). V was clipped by 3 bases and J by 0 bases, with 13 bases between them. CDR3 length: 16 residues. Germline V gives CDR1 SGHRS, CDR2 YFSETQ. The CDR3: CASSSGTRDSNQPQHF. DNA of the CDR3: TGCGCCAGCAGCTCAGGGACAAGAGATAGCAATCAGCCCCAGCATTTT.

The chain recombines TRBV6-6 with TRBJ1-5; D not certain. Germline assignment: CDR1 MNHNY and CDR2 SVGAGI (reference sequence). The ends were cut back, 2 bases at V and 2 bases at J, with 13 bases in the middle. This CDR3 region has 16 residues. This chain's CDR3 is CASSYPGTNGNQPQHF. CDR3 DNA: TGTGCCAGCAGTTACCCTGGTACCAATGGCAATCAGCCCCAGCATTTT.

Concerning this clone itself: The identical CDR3 is also encoded by other nucleotide sequences in the sample. The rearrangement links TRBV30 to TRBJ2-1; D is undetermined. The CDR3 is 13 amino acids. V lost 1 base and J 3 bases, leaving 7 bases between the germline ends. The germline CDR1 and CDR2 sequences are GTSNPN and SVGIG (reference sequence). CDR3 nucleotide sequence: TGTGCCTGGAGTGGGGTCTTCTACAATGAGCAGTTCTTC. Translation gives CAWSGVFYNEQFF.

The chain couples TRBV6-5 to TRBJ1-2; 9 bases are a match to TRBD1. CDR1 and CDR2 (germline): MNHEY, SVGAGI. J gave up 8 bases and V 2 bases, and 9 bases lay outside the gene matches. The length of the CDR3 is 15 residues. The CDR3 here is CASSYASTGGKGYTF. CDR3 in DNA: TGTGCCAGCAGTTACGCTTCGACAGGGGGAAAAGGCTACACCTTC.

This CDR3 reads CSVEAQGSVGGGELFF. The CDR3 coding sequence is TGCAGCGTTGAGGCTCAGGGGAGCGTGGGCGGCGGGGAGCTGTTTTTT. This chain joins TRBV29-1 and TRBJ2-2; weak D call: TRBD1 (6 bases). The CDR3 loop spans 16 amino acids. Germline V gives CDR1 SQVTM, CDR2 ANQGSEA. Trimming cost V 3 bases and J 7 bases, with 21 bases left between them.

The chain has TRBV14 and TRBJ2-3, with D unclear. Trimming pared 0 bases from V and 14 bases from J, leaving 9 bases between. The CDR3 loop spans 11 amino acids. Germline loops: CDR1 SGHDN, CDR2 FVKESK. CDR3 nucleotide sequence: TGTGCCAGCAGCCAAGATAGAATCCGGTATTTT. Translating it yields CASSQDRIRYF.

The chain carries TRBV6-1 and TRBJ1-2, with D possibly TRBD1 on 6 matching bases. V was cut by 2 bases and J by 5 bases, with 15 bases left in between. The CDR3 spans 15 residues. Looked up from germline, CDR1 is MNHNS and CDR2 is SASEGT. The DNA of the CDR3 is TGTGCCAGCAGTGAATTGGGGCCAGGGGATTATGGCTACACCTTC. This sequence encodes CASSELGPGDYGYTF.

The chain employs TRBV5-6 and TRBJ1-2, with 7 bases aligning to TRBD1. V lost 1 base and J lost 7; bases outside the gene matches: 7. The CDR3 sequence is 14 residues long. Germline values: CDR1 SGHDT, CDR2 YYEEEE. The CDR3 nucleotides are TGTGCCAGCAGCTTGTTATCAGGGGGATTTGGCTACACCTTC. Its protein product is CASSLLSGGFGYTF.

The chain couples TRBV6-5 to TRBJ1-2, with 7 bases lining up with TRBD1. CDR3 length: 12 residues. The J segment lost 6 bases and the V segment lost 6 bases, leaving 4 bases of the junction unmatched. Germline V gene data show CDR1 as MNHEY and CDR2 as SVGAGI. The DNA for the CDR3 is TGTGCCAGCAGCAGGGACAGTCATGGCTACACCTTC. Its translation: CASSRDSHGYTF.

Concerning this clone itself: A junction boundary mismatches the germline segment, possibly from a read error. At the DNA level, this CDR3 is encoded by other sequences in the same sample as well. The chain has TRBV7-9 and TRBJ1-1, with a tentative D call TRBD1 (6 bases). The CDR3 length is 17 residues. The germline V gene encodes CDR1 SEHNR and CDR2 FQNEAQ (reference sequence). This CDR3 is CASSLVDRGRRDTEAFF. As DNA, the CDR3 is TGTGCCAGCAGCTTAGTGGATCGGGGGAGGAGGGACACCGAAGCTTTCTTT.

CDR3 amino acids: CASSQEEGLNLNTEAFF. The CDR3 nucleotides read TGTGCCAGCAGCCAAGAGGAGGGACTGAACCTGAACACTGAAGCTTTCTTT. The chain is built from TRBV4-2 and TRBJ1-1; possibly TRBD1 for D (5 bases). The CDR3 is made up of 17 amino acids. Germline-derived CDR1 and CDR2 are LGHNA and YNFKEQ. V shed 0 bases and J shed 0 bases, with 14 bases lying between them.

In nucleotides, the CDR3 is TGTGCCAGCAGACCGGACAGATACACTGAAGCTTTCTTT. Translated: CASRPDRYTEAFF. The rearrangement joins TRBV6-6 to TRBJ1-1; possibly TRBD1 for D (6 bases). This CDR3 is 13 amino acids long. V was cut by 6 bases and J by 3 bases, with 11 bases left in between. The germline gives CDR1 MNHNY, CDR2 SVGAGI (reference sequence).

This rearrangement joins TRBV27 to TRBJ1-5; TRBD1 aligns across 9 bases. The CDR3 loop spans 16 amino acids. The germline V gene has CDR1 MNHEY and CDR2 SMNVEV (reference sequence). J was trimmed by 3 bases and V by 3 bases; bases with no gene match: 6. The CDR3 DNA is TGTGCCAGCAGTTTCTACAGGGGGCAATTCAATCAGCCCCAGCATTTT. It yields the protein CASSFYRGQFNQPQHF.

The rearrangement joins TRBV7-2 to TRBJ2-5; weak D call: TRBD2 (6 bases). CDR3 size: 14 residues. Deletions cut 5 bases from V and 1 base from J, with 11 bases between. Germline-derived CDR1 and CDR2 are SGHTA and FQGNSA. The CDR3 nucleotides are TGTGCCAGCAGCGGATCCGGGAGCCAAGAGACCCAGTACTTC. Translation gives CASSGSGSQETQYF.

The chain recombines TRBV6-6 with TRBJ1-2, with 7 bases aligning to TRBD1. V shed 5 bases, J shed 2 bases, and the junction held 2 bases outside the gene matches. The CDR3 is 13 residues long. Germline CDR1 and CDR2: MNHNY and SVGAGI (reference sequence). The CDR3 protein is CASSRDRNYGYTF. The CDR3 DNA is TGTGCCAGCAGTCGGGACAGAAACTATGGCTACACCTTC.

Notes on this clone: Germline and junction disagree at one end, which may indicate a read error. V and J are TRBV7-2 and TRBJ2-7; 7 nucleotides match TRBD1. Per the germline V gene, CDR1 is SGHTA and CDR2 is FQGNSA. CDR3 length: 14 residues. In DNA form, the CDR3 reads TGTGCCAGCAGCGTAGCACCGGGACAGAAACAGCAGTACTTC. This translates into CASSVAPGQKQQYF.

The genes are TRBV29-1 and TRBJ1-1, with D perhaps TRBD1 (5 bases). The length of the CDR3 is 12 residues. Germline V lookup: CDR1 SQVTM, CDR2 ANQGSEA. CDR3 region: CAGITLNTEAFF. The CDR3 region has the DNA TGCGCAGGGATTACCCTTAACACTGAAGCTTTCTTT. The entire variable domain, with the rest obtained from reference TRBV29-1 and TRBJ1-1, is as follows: SAVISQKPSRDICQRGTSLTIQCQVDSQVTMMFWYRQQPGQSLTLIATANQGSEATYESGFVIDKFPISRPNLTFSTLTVSNMSPEDSSIYLCAGITLNTEAFFGQGTRLTVV.

This chain links TRBV6-1 with TRBJ1-6; TRBD1 matches 10 bases. The CDR3 is 15 amino acids. V was clipped by 6 bases and J by 8 bases; unmatched bases: 7. Germline V CDR1 and CDR2: MNHNS, SASEGT. CDR3 nucleotide sequence: TGTGCCAGCAGGATACTCGGGACAGGGGATTCACCCCTCCACTTT. Residues: CASRILGTGDSPLHF.

This sequence joins TRBV30 and TRBJ2-5; possible D gene TRBD2, 6 bases. The V gene's germline CDR1 is GTSNPN and CDR2 SVGIG (reference sequence). V lost 0 bases, J lost 4 bases, and 9 bases lay in between. The CDR3 spans 13 residues. As DNA, the CDR3 is TGTGCCTGGAGTGTTATTAGCGGAGAGACCCAGTACTTC. This sequence encodes CAWSVISGETQYF. The full variable domain, rest sourced from reference TRBV30 and TRBJ2-5, is SQTIHQWPATLVQPVGSPLSLECTVEGTSNPNLYWYRQAAGRGLQLLFYSVGIGQISSEVPQNLSASRPQDRQFILSSKKLLLSDSGFYLCAWSVISGETQYFGPGTRLLVL.

The chain joins TRBV18 to TRBJ2-3; D possibly uses TRBD1 or TRBD2 (5 bases each). Trimming stripped 11 bases from V and 2 bases from J, with 20 bases between. Germline CDR1 reads KGHSH; CDR2 reads LQKENI. The CDR3 is 15 amino acids. CDR3 sequence (DNA): TGTGCCGGGGCTTTGCGGGCAGATAACACAGATACGCAGTATTTT. It yields the protein CAGALRADNTDTQYF.

The chain has TRBV5-6 and TRBJ1-5; D possibly corresponds to TRBD1 (6 bases). Trimming left V 4 bases short and J 0 bases short, with 11 bases between. Germline loops: CDR1 SGHDT, CDR2 YYEEEE. CDR3 length: 15 residues. This chain's CDR3 is CASSLQGFSNQPQHF. The CDR3 region has the DNA TGTGCCAGCAGCCTACAGGGTTTTAGCAATCAGCCCCAGCATTTT.

The J gene is TRBJ2-1, the V gene TRBV27, with D tentatively TRBD2 (6 bases). There are 11 residues in the CDR3. CDR1 is MNHEY and CDR2 is SMNVEV in the germline V gene (reference sequence). Trimming pared 5 bases from V and 14 bases from J, leaving 13 bases between. The CDR3, as DNA: TGTGCCAGCAGTCAGGGACTTAAGGAGTTCTTC. This encodes CASSQGLKEFF.

The chain couples TRBV27 to TRBJ1-4; D possibly corresponds to TRBD1 (6 bases). Germline lookup yields CDR1 MNHEY and CDR2 SMNVEV (reference sequence). This CDR3 comprises 15 residues. V gave up 2 bases and J gave up 6 bases, with 13 bases separating them. CDR3 loop: CASSLREGVYEKLFF. CDR3 coding DNA: TGTGCCAGCAGTTTAAGGGAGGGGGTGTATGAAAAACTGTTTTTT. Variable domain in full (rest from reference TRBV27 and TRBJ1-4): EAQVTQNPRYLITVTGKKLTVTCSQNMNHEYMSWYRQDPGLGLRQIYYSMNVEVTDKGDVPEGYKVSRKEKRNFPLILESPSPNQTSLYFCASSLREGVYEKLFFGSGTQLSVL.